Below, 6 T cell receptor beta chains from the same sample are listed, as sequenced in a study of cytomegalovirus exposure and HLA in healthy donors. The PCR made use of 60 Vbeta and 13 Jbeta primers. TCRdb's table, derived via immunoSEQ multiplex PCR, lists solely in-frame clones and lacks some. The sample holds about 41,000 clones. The sequencing input was PBMCs. The source of these receptors is a man aged 25-40 years in good health and CMV-seronegative.

The chain is built from TRBV6-6 and TRBJ2-5; D gene uncertain. The CDR3 runs 15 residues. Germline loops: CDR1 MNHNY, CDR2 SVGAGI (reference sequence). The ends were cut back, 3 bases at V and 4 bases at J, with 15 bases in the middle. CDR3 in DNA: TGTGCCAGCAGTTATGAGGATCATACGACAGAGACCCAGTACTTC. Encoded protein: CASSYEDHTTETQYF.

The CDR3 nucleotides are TGTGCCAGTAGTACTCAGGCTCCAGCCAACTATGGCTACACCTTC. It specifies CASSTQAPANYGYTF. V usage is TRBV19 and J usage is TRBJ1-2; no definite D call. This CDR3 contains 15 residues. CDR1 and CDR2 from the germline V gene are LNHDA and SQIVND (reference sequence). Trimming took off 4 bases at V and 2 bases at J, with 14 bases between the two ends.

The chain recombines TRBV6-1 with TRBJ2-5; D remains ambiguous. Trimming cost V 5 bases and J 3 bases, with 10 bases left between them. Germline V lookup: CDR1 MNHNS, CDR2 SASEGT. The CDR3 loop spans 13 amino acids. In nucleotides, the CDR3 is TGTGCCAGCAGTTGGGCCGAAAAAGAGACCCAGTACTTC. This translates into CASSWAEKETQYF.

This rearrangement joins TRBV5-4 to TRBJ1-1; maybe TRBD1 (5 bases). The CDR3 extends over 13 amino acids. V lost 4 bases, J lost 1 base, and 8 bases lay in between. CDR1 is SGHNT and CDR2 is YYREEE in the germline V gene (reference sequence). The CDR3 DNA sequence: TGTGCCAGCAGCCGGGGGGGGAACACTGAAGCTTTCTTT. Translating gives CASSRGGNTEAFF.

About this clone: Its ends do not fully match the called genes, so a read error is possible. The chain is built from TRBV5-1 and TRBJ1-1; TRBD1 might be the D (6 bases). The CDR3 runs 15 residues. The germline CDR1 and CDR2 sequences are SGHRS and YFSETQ. The CDR3 reads CASSNGTPQNTEDFF. The DNA of the CDR3 is TGCGCCAGCAGCAACGGGACACCTCAGAACACTGAAGATTTCTTT.

This chain uses TRBV7-2 with TRBJ2-5, with no clear D. Germline V gene sequence: CDR1 SGHTA, CDR2 FQGNSA. V lost 5 bases and J lost 5, with 6 bases in between. The CDR3 is made up of 11 amino acids. The CDR3 nucleotides read TGTGCCAGCAGCCCAACTGAGACCCAGTACTTC. Protein: CASSPTETQYF.